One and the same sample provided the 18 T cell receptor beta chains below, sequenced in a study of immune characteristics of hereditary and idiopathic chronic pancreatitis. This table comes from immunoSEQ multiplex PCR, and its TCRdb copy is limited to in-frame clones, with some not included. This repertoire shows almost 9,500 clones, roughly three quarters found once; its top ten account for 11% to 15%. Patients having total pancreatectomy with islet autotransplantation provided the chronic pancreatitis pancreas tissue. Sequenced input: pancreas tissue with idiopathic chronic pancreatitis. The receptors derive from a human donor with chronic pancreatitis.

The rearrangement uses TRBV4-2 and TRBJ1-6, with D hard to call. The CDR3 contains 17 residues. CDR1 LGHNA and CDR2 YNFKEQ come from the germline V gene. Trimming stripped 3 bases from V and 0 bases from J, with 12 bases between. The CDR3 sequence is CASSHGPQPSYNSPLHF. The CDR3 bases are TGTGCCAGCAGCCATGGACCCCAGCCCTCCTATAATTCACCCCTCCACTTT.

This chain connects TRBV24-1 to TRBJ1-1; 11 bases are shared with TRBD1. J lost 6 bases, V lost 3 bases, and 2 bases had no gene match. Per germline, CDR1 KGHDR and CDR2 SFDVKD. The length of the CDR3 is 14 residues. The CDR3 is CATSDPGQGAEAFF. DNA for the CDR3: TGTGCCACCAGTGATCCGGGACAGGGGGCTGAAGCTTTCTTT.

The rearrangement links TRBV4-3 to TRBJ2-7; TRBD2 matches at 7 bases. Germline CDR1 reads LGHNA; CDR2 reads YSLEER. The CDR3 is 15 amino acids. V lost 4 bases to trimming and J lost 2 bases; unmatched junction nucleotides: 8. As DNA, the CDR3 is TGCGCCAGCAGCCTAGGGGAGGGGCAGACCTACGAGCAGTACTTC. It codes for CASSLGEGQTYEQYF.

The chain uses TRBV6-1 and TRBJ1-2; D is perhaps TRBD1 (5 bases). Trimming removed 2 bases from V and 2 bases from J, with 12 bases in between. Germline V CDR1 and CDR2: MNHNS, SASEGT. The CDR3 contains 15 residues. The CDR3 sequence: CASSERGAPNYGYTF. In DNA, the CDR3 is TGTGCCAGCAGTGAACGTGGGGCCCCGAACTATGGCTACACCTTC.

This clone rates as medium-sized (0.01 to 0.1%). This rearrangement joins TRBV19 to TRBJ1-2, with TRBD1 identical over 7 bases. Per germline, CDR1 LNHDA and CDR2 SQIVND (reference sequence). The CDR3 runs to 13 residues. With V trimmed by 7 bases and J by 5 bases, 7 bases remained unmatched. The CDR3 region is CASMGGQFYGYTF. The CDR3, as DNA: TGTGCCAGTATGGGGGGACAGTTTTATGGCTACACCTTC. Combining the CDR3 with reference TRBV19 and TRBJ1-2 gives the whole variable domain DGGITQSPKYLFRKEGQNVTLSCEQNLNHDAMYWYRQDPGQGLRLIYYSQIVNDFQKGDIAEGYSVSREKKESFPLTVTSAQKNPTAFYLCASMGGQFYGYTFGSGTRLTVV.

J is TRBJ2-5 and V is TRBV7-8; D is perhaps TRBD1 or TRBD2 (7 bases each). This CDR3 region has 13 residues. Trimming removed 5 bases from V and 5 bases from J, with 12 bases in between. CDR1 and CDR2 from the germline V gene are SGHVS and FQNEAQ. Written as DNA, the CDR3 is TGTGCCAGCAGCCGACAGGGAGGGGAGACCCAGTACTTC. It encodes CASSRQGGETQYF.

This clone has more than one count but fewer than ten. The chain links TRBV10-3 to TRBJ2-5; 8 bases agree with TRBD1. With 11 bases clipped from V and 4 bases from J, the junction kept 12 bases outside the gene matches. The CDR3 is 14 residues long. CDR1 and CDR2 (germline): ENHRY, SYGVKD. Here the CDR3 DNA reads TGTGCCGTAGGGGTCTCAGGGGGCGCAGAGACCCAGTACTTC. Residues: CAVGVSGGAETQYF.

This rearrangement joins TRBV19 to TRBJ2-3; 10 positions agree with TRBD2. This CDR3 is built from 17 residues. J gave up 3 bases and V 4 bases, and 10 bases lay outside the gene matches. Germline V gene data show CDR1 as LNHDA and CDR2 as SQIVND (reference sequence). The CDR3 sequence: CASSTPSGGADTDTQYF. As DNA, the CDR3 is TGTGCCAGTAGTACCCCCAGCGGGGGGGCTGATACAGATACGCAGTATTTT.

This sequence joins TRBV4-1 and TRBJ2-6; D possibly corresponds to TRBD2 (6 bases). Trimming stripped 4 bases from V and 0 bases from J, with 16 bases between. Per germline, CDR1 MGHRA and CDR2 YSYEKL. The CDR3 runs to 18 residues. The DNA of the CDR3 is TGCGCCAGCAGCCTCCCGCGGGGTCGAAGCTCTGGGGCCAACGTCCTGACTTTC. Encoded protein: CASSLPRGRSSGANVLTF.

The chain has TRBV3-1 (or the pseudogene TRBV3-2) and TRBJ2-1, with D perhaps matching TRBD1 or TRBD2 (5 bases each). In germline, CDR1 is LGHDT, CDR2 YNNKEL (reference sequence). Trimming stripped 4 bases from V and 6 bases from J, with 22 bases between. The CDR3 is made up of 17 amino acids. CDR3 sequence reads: CASSLPVGRQNLNEQFF. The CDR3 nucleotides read TGTGCCAGCAGCCTCCCTGTGGGGAGACAGAATCTCAATGAGCAGTTCTTC.

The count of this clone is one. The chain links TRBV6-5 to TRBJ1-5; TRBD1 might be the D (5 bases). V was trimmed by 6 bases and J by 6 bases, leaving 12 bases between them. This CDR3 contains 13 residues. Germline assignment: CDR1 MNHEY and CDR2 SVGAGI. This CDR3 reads CASRYPGSQPQHF. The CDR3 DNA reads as TGTGCCAGCAGGTATCCAGGGTCTCAGCCCCAGCATTTT.

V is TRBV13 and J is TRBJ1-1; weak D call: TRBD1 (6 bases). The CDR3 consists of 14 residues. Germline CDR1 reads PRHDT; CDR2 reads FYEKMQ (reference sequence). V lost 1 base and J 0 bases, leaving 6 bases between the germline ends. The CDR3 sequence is CASSLEGVNTEAFF. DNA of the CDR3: TGTGCCAGCAGCTTAGAGGGGGTGAACACTGAAGCTTTCTTT.

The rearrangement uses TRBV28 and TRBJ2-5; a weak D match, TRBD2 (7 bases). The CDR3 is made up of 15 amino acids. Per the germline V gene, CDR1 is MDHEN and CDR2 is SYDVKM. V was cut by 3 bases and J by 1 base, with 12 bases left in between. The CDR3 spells CASSLGGGTQETQYF. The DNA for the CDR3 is TGTGCCAGCAGTTTGGGGGGGGGCACCCAAGAGACCCAGTACTTC.

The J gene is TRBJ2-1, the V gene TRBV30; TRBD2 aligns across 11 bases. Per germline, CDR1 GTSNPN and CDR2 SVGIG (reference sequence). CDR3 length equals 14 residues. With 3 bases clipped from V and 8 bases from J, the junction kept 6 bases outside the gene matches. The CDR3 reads CAWRLAGVTDEQFF. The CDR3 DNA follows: TGTGCCTGGAGACTAGCGGGGGTTACCGATGAGCAGTTCTTC. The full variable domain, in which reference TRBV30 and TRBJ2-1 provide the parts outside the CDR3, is SQTIHQWPATLVQPVGSPLSLECTVEGTSNPNLYWYRQAAGRGLQLLFYSVGIGQISSEVPQNLSASRPQDRQFILSSKKLLLSDSGFYLCAWRLAGVTDEQFFGPGTRLTVL.

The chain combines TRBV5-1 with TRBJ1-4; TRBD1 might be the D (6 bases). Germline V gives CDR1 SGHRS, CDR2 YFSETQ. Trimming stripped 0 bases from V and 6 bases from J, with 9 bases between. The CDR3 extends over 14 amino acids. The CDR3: CASSLEAGDEKLFF. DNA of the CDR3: TGCGCCAGCAGCTTGGAGGCAGGGGATGAAAAACTGTTTTTT.

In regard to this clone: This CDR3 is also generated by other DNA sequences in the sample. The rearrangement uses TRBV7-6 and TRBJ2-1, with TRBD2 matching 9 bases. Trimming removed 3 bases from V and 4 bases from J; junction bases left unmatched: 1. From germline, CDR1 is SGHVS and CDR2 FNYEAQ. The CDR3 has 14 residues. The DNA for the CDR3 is TGTGCCAGCAGCTTTAGCGGGGGATACAATGAGCAGTTCTTC. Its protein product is CASSFSGGYNEQFF.

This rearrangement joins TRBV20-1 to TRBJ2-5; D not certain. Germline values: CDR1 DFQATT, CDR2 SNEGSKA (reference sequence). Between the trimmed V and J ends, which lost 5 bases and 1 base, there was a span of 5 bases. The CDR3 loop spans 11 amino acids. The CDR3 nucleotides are TGCAGTGCTCTGTTCCAAGAGACCCAGTACTTC. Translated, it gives CSALFQETQYF.

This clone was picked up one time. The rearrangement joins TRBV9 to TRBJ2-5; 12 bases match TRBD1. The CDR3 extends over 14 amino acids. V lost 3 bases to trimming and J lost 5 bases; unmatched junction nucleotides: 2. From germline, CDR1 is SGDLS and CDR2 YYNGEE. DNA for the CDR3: TGTGCCAGCAGCGCCGGGACAGGGGGCGAGACCCAGTACTTC. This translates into CASSAGTGGETQYF.